The 21 T cell receptor beta chains below come from one sample, sequenced in a study of blood T cell repertoires in COVID-19. The table came from immunoSEQ multiplex PCR; TCRdb's copy has only in-frame clones and leaves some out. Seen here are 250,000 to 350,000 clones, approximately 85% observed once, and the top ten hold 4.3%. The sample consisted of PBMCs or T cells enriched from blood (not recorded which). These receptor sequences come from a woman aged 25 to 39 who had recovered from COVID-19.

The chain is built from TRBV7-8 and TRBJ1-1, with a weak D call TRBD1 (5 bases). The ends were cut back, 2 bases at V and 4 bases at J, with 14 bases in the middle. Germline CDR1 and CDR2: SGHVS and FQNEAQ. There are 15 residues in the CDR3. CDR3 sequence (DNA): TGTGCCAGCAGCTTATTCACAGGTAAAAGCACTGAAGCTTTCTTT. Protein: CASSLFTGKSTEAFF.

The gene calls are TRBV10-1 and TRBJ2-1; TRBD2 agrees at 7 bases. Trimming cost V 2 bases and J 8 bases; bases outside gene matches: 9. The length of the CDR3 is 15 residues. In germline, CDR1 is WNHNN, CDR2 SYGVQD (reference sequence). The DNA for the CDR3 is TGCGCCAGCAGTGAGAGGCGGGAGCGCGGGCATGAGCAGTTCTTC. It specifies CASSERRERGHEQFF.

The genes are TRBV11-3 and TRBJ2-1; 9 nucleotides agree with TRBD1. This CDR3 spans 17 amino acids. Per germline, CDR1 SGHNT and CDR2 YENEEA. The trim removed 2 bases at V and 1 base at J, leaving 6 bases unmatched. CDR3 coding DNA: TGTGCCAGCAGCTTACGATATGGGACAGGGTCCTACAATGAGCAGTTCTTC. It codes for CASSLRYGTGSYNEQFF.

The gene calls are TRBV21-1 and TRBJ1-4; TRBD1, the D gene given by the table, was not confirmed from the DNA. TRBV21-1 is assigned pseudogene status. CDR3 length: 16 residues. The CDR3, as DNA: TGTGCCAGCAGCAAAGAACAGGGGGCCGTGAATGAAAAACTGTTTTTT. It yields the protein CASSKEQGAVNEKLFF.

The rearrangement joins TRBV5-1 to TRBJ2-5, with 9 bases fitting TRBD1. This CDR3 comprises 16 residues. CDR1 SGHRS and CDR2 YFSETQ come from the germline V gene. Trimming took 0 bases from V and 1 from J; bases not matched to a gene: 4. The chain's CDR3 is CASSLDPGQGQETQYF. Here the CDR3 DNA reads TGCGCCAGCAGCTTGGATCCGGGACAGGGCCAAGAGACCCAGTACTTC.

The chain combines TRBV3-1 (or the pseudogene TRBV3-2) with TRBJ2-7, with 10 bases fitting TRBD1. Per the germline V gene, CDR1 is LGHDT and CDR2 is YNNKEL (reference sequence). The CDR3 consists of 15 residues. With V trimmed by 1 base and J by 3 bases, 3 bases remained unmatched. CDR3 sequence reads: CASSQGDRGHYEQYF. CDR3 nucleotides: TGTGCCAGCAGCCAAGGGGACAGGGGCCACTACGAGCAGTACTTC.

V usage is TRBV5-1 and J usage is TRBJ2-3; D is unclear. The germline V gene has CDR1 SGHRS and CDR2 YFSETQ. The CDR3 consists of 13 residues. V lost 2 bases and J 3 bases, leaving 7 bases between the germline ends. CDR3 region: CASSFQETDTQYF. The CDR3 DNA follows: TGCGCCAGCAGCTTTCAAGAGACAGATACGCAGTATTTT.

The CDR3 coding sequence is TGTGCCAGCAGTGAAGTAGGAGATTCTTTCAATTCACCCCTCCACTTT. Protein product: CASSEVGDSFNSPLHF. The chain carries TRBV2 and TRBJ1-6; D remains ambiguous. V dropped 1 base and J dropped 7 bases, with 14 bases sitting between them. Germline values: CDR1 SNHLY, CDR2 FYNNEI. CDR3 length equals 16 residues.

The gene calls are TRBV28 and TRBJ1-2; TRBD1 agrees at 10 bases. Germline CDR1 and CDR2: MDHEN and SYDVKM. V was clipped by 5 bases and J by 6 bases; unmatched bases: 6. The CDR3 runs 14 residues. CDR3 DNA sequence: TGTGCCAGCAGTACCACCGGGACAGGGGATGGCTACACCTTC. Translation gives CASSTTGTGDGYTF.

J is TRBJ2-3 and V is TRBV19; 8 positions match TRBD1. V was clipped by 9 bases and J by 3 bases; unmatched bases: 8. CDR1 is LNHDA, CDR2 SQIVND, per germline (reference sequence). The CDR3 loop spans 14 amino acids. As DNA, the CDR3 is TGTGCCAGCCTAGGACAGGGAACGACAGATACGCAGTATTTT. Its translation is CASLGQGTTDTQYF.

The chain recombines TRBV25-1 with TRBJ2-1; 10 bases are a match to TRBD2. CDR1 is MGHDK and CDR2 is SYGVNS in the germline V gene. The CDR3 is made up of 15 amino acids. J gave up 4 bases and V 10 bases, and 10 bases lay outside the gene matches. CDR3: CATEIAGGGYNEQFF. The CDR3 nucleotides read TGTGCCACCGAAATAGCGGGAGGAGGTTACAATGAGCAGTTCTTC.

Points on this clone: The same CDR3 can be traced to other DNA sequences in this sample. This sequence joins TRBV2 and TRBJ2-5; TRBD2 is a possible D gene (6 bases). This CDR3 spans 14 amino acids. The ends were cut back, 4 bases at V and 4 bases at J, with 13 bases in the middle. Germline V lookup: CDR1 SNHLY, CDR2 FYNNEI. Written as DNA, the CDR3 is TGTGCCAGCAGTGTGGTGGGGGGAAGAGAGACCCAGTACTTC. Encoded protein: CASSVVGGRETQYF.

In this sample, this clone turned up once. This rearrangement joins TRBV28 to TRBJ1-2; a possible D gene is TRBD1 (6 bases). The CDR3 length is 13 residues. V gave up 7 bases and J gave up 6 bases, with 15 bases separating them. Germline V CDR1 and CDR2: MDHEN, SYDVKM. CDR3: CASNPDRLNGYTF. In nucleotides, the CDR3 is TGTGCCAGCAACCCTGACAGGTTGAATGGCTACACCTTC.

This clone was counted only a few times. The V call is TRBV21-1, the J call TRBJ1-1; TRBD1, the table's D call, lacks a check against the DNA. TRBV21-1 is a documented pseudogene. The CDR3 is 15 amino acids. The CDR3 bases are TGTGCCAGCAGGCTTCGCGCAGGCATGAACACTGAAGCTTTCTTT. Residues: CASRLRAGMNTEAFF.

This clone has just a few counts. The chain combines TRBV9 with TRBJ2-7; 9 positions agree with TRBD2. CDR3 length: 14 residues. V was pared by 3 bases and J by 4 bases, with 5 bases of the junction left unmatched. CDR1 SGDLS and CDR2 YYNGEE come from the germline V gene. CDR3 protein: CASSAGTSQYEQYF. The DNA for the CDR3 is TGTGCCAGCAGCGCCGGGACTAGCCAATACGAGCAGTACTTC.

The CDR3 spells CASSLGQGRTEAFF. CDR3 nucleotide sequence: TGTGCCAGCAGCTTAGGACAGGGGCGGACTGAAGCTTTCTTT. This chain links TRBV7-2 with TRBJ1-1, with 8 bases matching TRBD1. The V segment lost 1 base and the J segment 5 bases; nucleotides outside the gene matches: 3. CDR1 SGHTA and CDR2 FQGNSA come from the germline V gene. The CDR3 is 14 amino acids.

The sample holds one count of this clone. The rearrangement links TRBV19 to TRBJ2-7, with D maybe TRBD2 (5 bases). The V gene's germline CDR1 is LNHDA and CDR2 SQIVND (reference sequence). This CDR3 spans 15 amino acids. V lost 5 bases to trimming and J lost 6 bases, with 20 bases between them. The DNA of the CDR3 is TGTGCCAGTAGTCCCCCAAGCGGCCCGACCTCCGAGCAGTACTTC. This encodes CASSPPSGPTSEQYF.

The rearrangement uses TRBV7-2 and TRBJ2-1, with D maybe TRBD1 (5 bases). Trimming stripped 3 bases from V and 0 bases from J, with 9 bases between. The germline CDR1 and CDR2 sequences are SGHTA and FQGNSA. The CDR3 sequence is 15 residues long. The CDR3 here is CASSLTVDSYNEQFF. The CDR3 DNA reads as TGTGCCAGCAGCTTGACAGTAGACTCCTACAATGAGCAGTTCTTC.

In its sample, this clone was seen once. The chain couples TRBV10-3 to TRBJ2-1, with 8 bases fitting TRBD2. This CDR3 is 15 amino acids long. With 3 bases clipped from V and 5 bases from J, the junction kept 6 bases outside the gene matches. The V gene's germline CDR1 is ENHRY and CDR2 SYGVKD. The CDR3 nucleotides are TGTGCCATCAGTGAAGCGAGCGGGAGCGACAATGAGCAGTTCTTC. This encodes CAISEASGSDNEQFF.

The rearrangement joins TRBV29-1 to TRBJ1-1; D not resolved. CDR3 size: 12 residues. The germline V gene encodes CDR1 SQVTM and CDR2 ANQGSEA. V lost 6 bases and J lost 4, with 12 bases in between. CDR3 sequence: CSVASTITEAFF. The CDR3 coding sequence is TGCAGCGTCGCATCGACTATCACTGAAGCTTTCTTT.

V is TRBV28 and J is TRBJ1-4; 8 positions match TRBD1. V lost 6 bases to trimming and J lost 8 bases; unmatched junction nucleotides: 8. This CDR3 spans 14 amino acids. CDR1 and CDR2 (germline): MDHEN, SYDVKM. Here the CDR3 reads CASRRTGQGEKLFF. In DNA, the CDR3 is TGTGCCAGCAGGAGGACAGGGCAAGGAGAAAAACTGTTTTTT. Complete variable domain (other parts from reference TRBV28 and TRBJ1-4): DVKVTQSSRYLVKRTGEKVFLECVQDMDHENMFWYRQDPGLGLRLIYFSYDVKMKEKGDIPEGYSVSREKKERFSLILESASTNQTSMYLCASRRTGQGEKLFFGSGTQLSVL.